The T cell receptor beta chain under discussion was sequenced for a study of shared clonotypes between healthy human individuals. Regarding the study as a whole: Sampling included only blood; tissue repertoires likely differ.

The CDR3 contains 16 residues. Trimming removed 0 bases from V and 6 bases from J, with 15 bases in between. CDR1 and CDR2 (germline): SGDLS, YYNGEE. For every subset, genomic DNA was evenly distributed across several immunoSEQ plates. Repertoires were generated with immunoSEQ multiplex PCR, while TCRdb's copy carries only in-frame clones and drops some. The repertoire holds about 1.5 million clones, with roughly 98% as singletons. For this clone: Its specificity is unknown.

Sequencing used naive CD4+ T cells sorted from blood. Subset given: CD45RA+ positively selected. The source of this sequence is a man aged 25-45 years in good health. The J gene is TRBJ2-2, the V gene TRBV9, with D unresolved. In DNA, the CDR3 is TGTGCCAGCAGCGTAGACCCCCTTGTTTCGTCCGGGGAGCTGTTTTTT. Translating gives CASSVDPLVSSGELFF. The variable domain in full, with the rest retrieved from reference TRBV9 and TRBJ2-2, is DSGVTQTPKHLITATGQRVTLRCSPRSGDLSVYWYQQSLDQGLQFLIQYYNGEERAKGNILERFSAQQFPDLHSELNLSSLELGDSALYFCASSVDPLVSSGELFFGEGSRLTVL.